This entry lists 14 T cell receptor beta chains sequenced from one sample in a study of cytomegalovirus exposure and HLA in healthy donors. The PCR ran on 60 Vbeta and 13 Jbeta primers. The data were produced by immunoSEQ multiplex PCR, yet TCRdb's version contains in-frame clones alone and is incomplete. The data contain 130,000 to 150,000 clones, nearly 80% of them seen just once; the ten biggest clones take up around 3%. Sequenced material: PBMCs. These receptors all stem from a man aged 40-49 years in good health and CMV-seropositive.

On this clone: One end of the junction fails to match germline, which may point to a read error. V and J are TRBV7-9 and TRBJ2-7, with 12 bases matching TRBD1. Germline V gene lookup returns CDR1 SEHNR and CDR2 FQNEAQ (reference sequence). The CDR3 spans 15 residues. In DNA, the CDR3 is TGTTCCAGCAGCTTACAGGGACAGGGGGCGCAGGAGCAGTACTTC. It specifies CSSSLQGQGAQEQYF. The full variable domain, with the rest looked up from reference TRBV7-9 and TRBJ2-7, is DTGVSQNPRHKITKRGQNVTFRCDPISEHNRLYWYRQTLGQGPEFLTYFQNEAQLEKSRLLSDRFSAERPKGSFSTLEIQRTEQGDSAMYLCSSSLQGQGAQEQYFGPGTRLTVT.

This sequence joins TRBV2 and TRBJ1-1, with D tentatively TRBD1 (6 bases). The CDR3 runs 13 residues. Trimming cost V 6 bases and J 1 base, with 9 bases left between them. Germline V CDR1 and CDR2: SNHLY, FYNNEI. The CDR3 is CASRDRKNTEAFF. CDR3 nucleotide sequence: TGTGCCAGCAGAGACAGGAAGAACACTGAAGCTTTCTTT.

The chain joins TRBV29-1 to TRBJ2-3; 8 bases line up with TRBD1. The ends lost 6 bases at V and 4 bases at J; junction bases unmatched: 6. This CDR3 is 13 amino acids long. Germline CDR1 and CDR2: SQVTM and ANQGSEA. The CDR3 reads CSVRQGQADTQYF. CDR3 coding DNA: TGCAGCGTGAGACAGGGGCAGGCAGATACGCAGTATTTT.

This chain uses TRBV30 with TRBJ1-1; 7 nucleotides line up with TRBD1. The junction had 2 bases not matched to a gene; V was cut back by 1 base and J by 0 bases. This CDR3 has 14 residues. CDR1 and CDR2 (germline): GTSNPN, SVGIG (reference sequence). CDR3 sequence reads: CAWSAGTVNTEAFF. The CDR3 DNA sequence: TGTGCCTGGAGTGCCGGGACAGTGAACACTGAAGCTTTCTTT.

The chain recombines TRBV9 with TRBJ2-5; a weak D match, TRBD1 (6 bases). V was shortened by 0 bases and J by 4 bases, with 7 bases between the two germline ends. Germline V gene lookup returns CDR1 SGDLS and CDR2 YYNGEE. The CDR3 spans 13 residues. The CDR3 spells CASSVATGETQYF. CDR3 sequence (DNA): TGTGCCAGCAGCGTAGCGACAGGAGAGACCCAGTACTTC. The complete variable domain, with remaining parts taken from reference TRBV9 and TRBJ2-5, reads DSGVTQTPKHLITATGQRVTLRCSPRSGDLSVYWYQQSLDQGLQFLIQYYNGEERAKGNILERFSAQQFPDLHSELNLSSLELGDSALYFCASSVATGETQYFGPGTRLLVL.

This chain links TRBV2 with TRBJ2-7, with D uncertain. The germline V gene encodes CDR1 SNHLY and CDR2 FYNNEI. V was shortened by 8 bases and J by 4 bases, with 12 bases between the two germline ends. This CDR3 is built from 12 residues. CDR3 bases: TGTGCCAGCGAGTATTTAGATTACGAGCAGTACTTC. It encodes CASEYLDYEQYF.

This clone has a handful of counts. The V and J genes are TRBV4-3 and TRBJ2-2; unclear D gene. Between the trimmed V and J ends, which lost 4 bases and 1 base, there was a span of 10 bases. The CDR3 is made up of 15 amino acids. Germline values: CDR1 LGHNA, CDR2 YSLEER. Here the CDR3 DNA reads TGCGCCAGCAGCCCAAGCTCCGGGAACACCGGGGAGCTGTTTTTT. This sequence encodes CASSPSSGNTGELFF.

Here the CDR3 DNA reads TGCGCCAGCAGAGACGACAGGGGCCCACGGTTTGAGCAGTTCTTC. It is translated as CASRDDRGPRFEQFF. This sequence joins TRBV5-1 and TRBJ2-1, with 8 bases fitting TRBD1. Losses at the gene ends were 5 bases for V and 9 bases for J; bases not matched to a gene: 13. The length of the CDR3 is 15 residues. Germline assignment: CDR1 SGHRS and CDR2 YFSETQ.

This clone was seen a handful of times. The rearrangement joins TRBV6-6 to TRBJ1-1; no clear D. CDR1 and CDR2 (germline): MNHNY, SVGAGI (reference sequence). There are 12 residues in the CDR3. V was cut by 6 bases and J by 5 bases, with 10 bases left in between. The CDR3 protein is CASRTEVTEAFF. The CDR3 nucleotides read TGTGCCAGCAGAACGGAGGTAACTGAAGCTTTCTTT.

This clone appeared a few times. The chain employs TRBV19 and TRBJ1-5; no reliable D call. Looked up from germline, CDR1 is LNHDA and CDR2 is SQIVND (reference sequence). V dropped 3 bases and J dropped 0 bases, with 9 bases sitting between them. CDR3 length: 15 amino acids. The CDR3 DNA follows: TGTGCCAGTAGTATTTCCGGGGATAGCAATCAGCCCCAGCATTTT. Its translation is CASSISGDSNQPQHF.

The V gene is TRBV30, the J gene TRBJ1-2; 8 bases fit TRBD1. V lost 5 bases, J lost 5 bases, and 7 bases stayed unmatched. Germline assignment: CDR1 GTSNPN and CDR2 SVGIG (reference sequence). This CDR3 spans 13 amino acids. The CDR3 reads CAWETGVFYGYTF. CDR3 bases: TGTGCCTGGGAGACAGGGGTTTTTTATGGCTACACCTTC.

This clone occurred once. V usage is TRBV5-1 and J usage is TRBJ2-1; 13 nucleotides match TRBD2. CDR1 is SGHRS and CDR2 is YFSETQ in the germline V gene. The trim removed 4 bases at V and 7 bases at J, leaving 8 bases unmatched. This CDR3 is built from 16 residues. The CDR3 nucleotides read TGCGCCAGCAGCGCGGGAGGGGGACTAGCGGGAAATGAGCAGTTCTTC. It yields the protein CASSAGGGLAGNEQFF.

The rearrangement uses TRBV6-4 and TRBJ1-2, with 8 nucleotides matching TRBD1. Looked up from germline, CDR1 is MRHNA and CDR2 is SNTAGT. Germline trimming cut 5 bases from V and 4 bases from J; bases unmatched to any gene: 12. CDR3 length equals 16 residues. CDR3 residues: CASSYPRDRRIYGYTF. DNA for the CDR3: TGTGCCAGCAGTTATCCCCGGGACAGGAGAATCTATGGCTACACCTTC.

The chain uses TRBV18 and TRBJ1-1; no clear D. V lost 6 bases, J lost 0 bases, and 14 bases lay in between. Per germline, CDR1 KGHSH and CDR2 LQKENI. The CDR3 totals 15 residues. DNA of the CDR3: TGTGCCAGCTCCGACATGAGAGAGATGAACACTGAAGCTTTCTTT. It codes for CASSDMREMNTEAFF.